Listed below are T cell receptor beta chains from one sample, sequenced in a study of blood T cell repertoires in COVID-19. Sequenced by immunoSEQ multiplex PCR; TCRdb stores in-frame clones only, minus some. Of 200,000 to 250,000 clones in the sample, 80% to 95% were seen once. Sequencing was performed on peripheral blood. The receptor set was obtained from a man between 60 and 75 years old with COVID-19, enrolled during active disease. Each CDR3 is given with its conserved first and last residue. The order of the fields is J gene, D gene, V gene, clone size, CDR3 DNA, CDR3 protein. The D gene is left open where the match is weak. Rows may omit the clone size; those that give it use once, few, many or a size class.

j_gene: TRBJ2-1; d_gene: TRBD2; v_gene: TRBV14; abundance: .; CDR3nt: TGTGCCAGCAGCCAATTGACAGGTTCCCCCGGGACTAGCAGACACAATGAGCAGTTCTTC; CDR3aa: CASSQLTGSPGTSRHNEQFF
j_gene: TRBJ2-7; d_gene: TRBD2; v_gene: TRBV7-3; abundance: .; CDR3nt: TGTGCCAGCAGCTTATATGGCGGGGGGTACGAGCAGTACTTC; CDR3aa: CASSLYGGGYEQYF
j_gene: TRBJ2-7; d_gene: .; v_gene: TRBV4-2; abundance: .; CDR3nt: TGTGCCAGCAGCCAAGACAGGGAAGTAACGTACGAGCAGTACTTC; CDR3aa: CASSQDREVTYEQYF
j_gene: TRBJ1-4; d_gene: TRBD1; v_gene: TRBV13; abundance: .; CDR3nt: TGTGCCAGCAGCCCCCTACAGGGGGCTAATGAAAAACTGTTTTTT; CDR3aa: CASSPLQGANEKLFF
j_gene: TRBJ1-5; d_gene: TRBD1; v_gene: TRBV4-1; abundance: .; CDR3nt: TGCGCCAGCAGCTACGGACAGGGAAACAATCAGCCCCAGCATTTT; CDR3aa: CASSYGQGNNQPQHF
j_gene: TRBJ2-7; d_gene: .; v_gene: TRBV11-2; abundance: .; CDR3nt: TGTGCCAGCAGCTACCCGGGGAGAGGCGGATTCTACGAGCAGTACTTC; CDR3aa: CASSYPGRGGFYEQYF
j_gene: TRBJ1-5; d_gene: .; v_gene: TRBV18; abundance: .; CDR3nt: TGTGCCAGCCACGAGGGGGGGAATCAGCCCCAGCATTTT; CDR3aa: CASHEGGNQPQHF
j_gene: TRBJ1-6; d_gene: .; v_gene: TRBV6-5; abundance: .; CDR3nt: TGTGCCAGCAGTTATACACGGCAGACAAATTCACCCCTCCACTTT; CDR3aa: CASSYTRQTNSPLHF
j_gene: TRBJ2-6; d_gene: TRBD1; v_gene: TRBV7-3; abundance: once; CDR3nt: TGTGCCAGCAGCCCCAGACAGGGAGAGGCCAACGTCCTGACTTTC; CDR3aa: CASSPRQGEANVLTF
j_gene: TRBJ1-5; d_gene: .; v_gene: TRBV19; abundance: .; CDR3nt: TGTGCCAGTAGTATGAGGGGGTACAATCAGCCCCAGCATTTT; CDR3aa: CASSMRGYNQPQHF
j_gene: TRBJ2-7; d_gene: TRBD2; v_gene: TRBV29-1; abundance: .; CDR3nt: TGCAGCACCACTAGCGGAGTACCCTACGAGCAGTACTTC; CDR3aa: CSTTSGVPYEQYF
j_gene: TRBJ1-3; d_gene: TRBD1; v_gene: TRBV23-1; abundance: .; CDR3nt: TGCGCCAGCAGTCCCCAGCCGCGACAGGGGGCCGCATGCGGAAACACCATATATTTT; CDR3aa: CASSPQPRQGAACGNTIYF
j_gene: TRBJ2-7; d_gene: .; v_gene: TRBV5-1; abundance: .; CDR3nt: TGCGCCAGCAGCTTGGAGGGGCACGAGCAGTACTTC; CDR3aa: CASSLEGHEQYF
j_gene: TRBJ2-3; d_gene: .; v_gene: TRBV30; abundance: .; CDR3nt: TGTGCCTGGAGTCGGGATACGCAGTATTTT; CDR3aa: CAWSRDTQYF
j_gene: TRBJ2-7; d_gene: .; v_gene: TRBV3-1/TRBV3-2; abundance: .; CDR3nt: TGTGCCAGCAGCCTACTCTACGAGCAGTACTTC; CDR3aa: CASSLLYEQYF
j_gene: TRBJ2-1; d_gene: TRBD2; v_gene: TRBV9; abundance: .; CDR3nt: TGTGCCAGCAGCGTAGCTCCAACCAGCGGGAGCTCCTACAATGAGCAGTTCTTC; CDR3aa: CASSVAPTSGSSYNEQFF
j_gene: TRBJ2-2; d_gene: TRBD2; v_gene: TRBV6-4; abundance: .; CDR3nt: TGTGCCAGCAGGGGACTAGCGAACACCGGGGAGCTGTTTTTT; CDR3aa: CASRGLANTGELFF
j_gene: TRBJ1-5; d_gene: TRBD1; v_gene: TRBV20-1; abundance: .; CDR3nt: TGCAGTGCTAGTATACAGGGGGCAAGTCAGCCCCAGCATTTT; CDR3aa: CSASIQGASQPQHF
j_gene: TRBJ1-6; d_gene: TRBD1; v_gene: TRBV18; abundance: .; CDR3nt: TGTGCCAGCTCACCGGCGCAACAGGGGGCGGACTCACCCCTCCACTTT; CDR3aa: CASSPAQQGADSPLHF
j_gene: TRBJ1-3; d_gene: .; v_gene: TRBV4-2; abundance: .; CDR3nt: TGTGCCAGCAGCCAAGCAGGGTCGGGAAACACCATATATTTT; CDR3aa: CASSQAGSGNTIYF
j_gene: TRBJ2-7; d_gene: TRBD2; v_gene: TRBV30; abundance: .; CDR3nt: TGTGCCTGGAGTGGTCAGTGGCTAGCGGGCTACGAGCAGTACTTC; CDR3aa: CAWSGQWLAGYEQYF
j_gene: TRBJ2-2; d_gene: TRBD1; v_gene: TRBV6-4; abundance: .; CDR3nt: TGTGCCAGCAGTGTCGAATCTGCCGGGACAGGGGGAACCGGGGAGCTGTTTTTT; CDR3aa: CASSVESAGTGGTGELFF
j_gene: TRBJ2-6; d_gene: .; v_gene: TRBV18; abundance: .; CDR3nt: TGTGCCAGCACCAAACAGGGCCTATCCGGGGCCAACGTCCTGACTTTC; CDR3aa: CASTKQGLSGANVLTF